This T cell receptor (beta chain) was captured by sequencing in a study of blood T cell repertoires in COVID-19. The V and J ends lost 0 bases and 2 bases, in that order; junction bases with no gene match: 5. Germline CDR1 and CDR2: SGHRS and YFSETQ. The CDR3 consists of 16 residues. Clones were sequenced by immunoSEQ multiplex PCR, and TCRdb holds only the in-frame ones, with some missing. The sample yields hundreds of thousands of clones, roughly 86% seen once. Material: PBMCs or T cells enriched from blood (not recorded which). This TCR was sampled from a woman aged 25 to 39 with acute COVID-19. The J gene is TRBJ2-5, the V gene TRBV5-1; 9 bases line up with TRBD1. CDR3 protein: CASSLVPGTGQETQYF. The CDR3 DNA reads TGCGCCAGCAGCTTGGTTCCCGGGACAGGGCAAGAGACCCAGTACTTC. Full variable domain (remainder filled in from reference TRBV5-1 and TRBJ2-5): KAGVTQTPRYLIKTRGQQVTLSCSPISGHRSVSWYQQTPGQGLQFLFEYFSETQRNKGNFPGRFSGRQFSNSRSEMNVSTLELGDSALYLCASSLVPGTGQETQYFGPGTRLLVL.